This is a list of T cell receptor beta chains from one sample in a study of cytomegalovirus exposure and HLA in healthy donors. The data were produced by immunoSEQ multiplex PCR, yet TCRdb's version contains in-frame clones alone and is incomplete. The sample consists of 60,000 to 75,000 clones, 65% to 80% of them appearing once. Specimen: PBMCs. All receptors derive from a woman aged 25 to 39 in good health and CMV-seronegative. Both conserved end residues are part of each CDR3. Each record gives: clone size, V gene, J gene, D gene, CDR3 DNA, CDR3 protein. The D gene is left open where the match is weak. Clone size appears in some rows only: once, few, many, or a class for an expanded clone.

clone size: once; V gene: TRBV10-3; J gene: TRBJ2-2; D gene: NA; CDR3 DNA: TGTGCCATCAGGGAGGGGGCCGCCGGGGAGCTGTTTTTT; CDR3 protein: CAIREGAAGELFF
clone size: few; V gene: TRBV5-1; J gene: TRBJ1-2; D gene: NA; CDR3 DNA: TGCGCCAGCAGCGCCACACAGGGTCGGGGTGGCTACACCTTC; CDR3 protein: CASSATQGRGGYTF
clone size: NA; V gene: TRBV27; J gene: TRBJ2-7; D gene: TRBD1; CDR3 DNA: TGTGCCACCAGTTTAGGGGCAGGGGGCATCTACGAGCAGTACTTC; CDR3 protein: CATSLGAGGIYEQYF
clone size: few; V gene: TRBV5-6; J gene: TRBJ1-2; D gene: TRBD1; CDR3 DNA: TGTGCCAGCAGCTTACAGGGGGCGCAAGATGGCTACACCTTC; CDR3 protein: CASSLQGAQDGYTF
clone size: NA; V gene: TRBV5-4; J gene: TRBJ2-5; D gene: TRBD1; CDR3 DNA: TGTGCCAGCAGCACTGCAGGGGGCCCCCAAGAGACCCAGTACTTC; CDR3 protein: CASSTAGGPQETQYF
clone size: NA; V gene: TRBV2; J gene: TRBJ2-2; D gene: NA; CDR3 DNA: TGTGCCAGCAGTTCCGGGTCCAACACCGGGGAGCTGTTTTTT; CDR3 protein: CASSSGSNTGELFF
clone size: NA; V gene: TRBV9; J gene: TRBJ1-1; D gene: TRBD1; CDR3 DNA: TGTGCCAGCAGCGCCCGGACAGGGAGCAACACTGAAGCTTTCTTT; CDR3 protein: CASSARTGSNTEAFF
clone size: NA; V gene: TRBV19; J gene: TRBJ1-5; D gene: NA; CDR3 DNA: TGTGCCAGTAGTGCCGCAGGAGGTTCCAATCAGCCCCAGCATTTT; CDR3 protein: CASSAAGGSNQPQHF
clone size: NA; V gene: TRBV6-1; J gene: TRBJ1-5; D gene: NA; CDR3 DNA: TGTGCCAGCAGGCCACAGGGATCTCAGCCCCAGCATTTT; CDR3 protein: CASRPQGSQPQHF
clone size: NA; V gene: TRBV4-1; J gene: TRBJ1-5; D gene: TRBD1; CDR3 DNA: TGCGCCAGCAGCCAAGTACAGGCGATTGGGATCGGACAGGGGGCTAGGCAGCCCCAGCATTTT; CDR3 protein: CASSQVQAIGIGQGARQPQHF
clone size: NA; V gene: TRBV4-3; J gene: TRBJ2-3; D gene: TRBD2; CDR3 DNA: TGCGCCAGCAGCCAAGATAAGGGGACTAGCGGGACCCAAAGGCGTACAGATACGCAGTATTTT; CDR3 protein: CASSQDKGTSGTQRRTDTQYF
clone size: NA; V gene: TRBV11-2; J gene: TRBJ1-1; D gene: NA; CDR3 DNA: TGTGCCAGCAGCCAACAGGGGAACACTGAAGCTTTCTTT; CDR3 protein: CASSQQGNTEAFF
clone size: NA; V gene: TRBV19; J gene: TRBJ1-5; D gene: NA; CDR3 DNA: TGTGCCAGTAGTTTCCGGACAGAAAAGGGCAATCAGCCCCAGCATTTT; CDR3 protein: CASSFRTEKGNQPQHF
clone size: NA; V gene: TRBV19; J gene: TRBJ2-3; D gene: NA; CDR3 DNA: TGTGCCAGTAGGACATCCACTAGCACAGATACGCAGTATTTT; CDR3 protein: CASRTSTSTDTQYF
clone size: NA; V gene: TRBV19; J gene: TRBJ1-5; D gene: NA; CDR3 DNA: TGTGCCAGCGACTTGGATAGCAATCAGCCCCAGCATTTT; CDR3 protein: CASDLDSNQPQHF
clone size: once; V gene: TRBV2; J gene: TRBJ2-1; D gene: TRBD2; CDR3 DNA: TGTGCCAGCAGAGCGGGGGGATACAATGAGCAGTTCTTC; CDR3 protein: CASRAGGYNEQFF
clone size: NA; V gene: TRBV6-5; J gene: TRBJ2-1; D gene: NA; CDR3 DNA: TGTGCCAGCAGTTACTCGGGGGGAGGAGGATACAATGAGCAGTTCTTC; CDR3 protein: CASSYSGGGGYNEQFF
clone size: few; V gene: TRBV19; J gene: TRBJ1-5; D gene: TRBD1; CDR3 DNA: TGTGCCAGTAACAGGGGTTGGGGTCAGCCCCAGCATTTT; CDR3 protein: CASNRGWGQPQHF
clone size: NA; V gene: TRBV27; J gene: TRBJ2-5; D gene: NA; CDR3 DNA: TGTGCCAGCAGTTTATCGCCCCCACAGGGCAAGACCCAGTACTTC; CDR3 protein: CASSLSPPQGKTQYF
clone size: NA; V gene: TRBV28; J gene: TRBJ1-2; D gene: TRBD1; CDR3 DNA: TGTGCCAGCAGCCGGCCGGGACAGGCCTTATATGGCTACACCTTC; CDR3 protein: CASSRPGQALYGYTF
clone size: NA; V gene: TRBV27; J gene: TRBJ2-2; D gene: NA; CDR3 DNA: TGTGCCAGCAGTTTGTTAAACACCGGGGAGCTGTTTTTT; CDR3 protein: CASSLLNTGELFF
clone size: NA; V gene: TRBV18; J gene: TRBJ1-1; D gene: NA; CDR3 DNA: TGTGCCAGCTCACCACCGGGCTCGGCCCAGAACACTGAAGCTTTCTTT; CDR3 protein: CASSPPGSAQNTEAFF
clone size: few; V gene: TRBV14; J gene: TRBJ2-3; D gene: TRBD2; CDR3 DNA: TGTGCCAGCAGCGAACTAGCGGGGGCGGGAGATACGCAGTATTTT; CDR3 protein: CASSELAGAGDTQYF
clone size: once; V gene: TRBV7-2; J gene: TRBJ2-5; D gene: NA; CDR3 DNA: TGTGCCAGCAGCTTAGCCGGGACTCAAGAGACCCAGTACTTC; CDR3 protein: CASSLAGTQETQYF
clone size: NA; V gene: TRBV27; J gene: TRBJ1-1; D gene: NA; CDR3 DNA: TGTGCCAGCAGACTCCGGGACTTAGGGACTGAAGCTTTCTTT; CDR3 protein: CASRLRDLGTEAFF
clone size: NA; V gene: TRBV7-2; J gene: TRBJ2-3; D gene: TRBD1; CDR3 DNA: TGTGCCAGCAGCGGCCGAGGGGGCCCCGGAGATACGCAGTATTTT; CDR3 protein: CASSGRGGPGDTQYF
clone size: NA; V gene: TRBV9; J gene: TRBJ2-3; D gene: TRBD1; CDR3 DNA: TGTGCCAGCAGCGTAGAAGGGGGACAGATAATAGATACGCAGTATTTT; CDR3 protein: CASSVEGGQIIDTQYF